Listed below are T cell receptor beta chains from one sample, sequenced in a study of blood T cells in healthy people across ages. TCRdb ran MiXCR on the 5' RACE reads and lists one entry per CDR3 protein. The sample lists nearly 800,000 distinct CDR3 sequences; around 25% were seen once. These data also formed part of another study, on T cells of mothers and their children.

The material sequenced was blood. The receptors were sampled from a boy aged 5-17 years in good health. CDR3s include the opening cysteine and the closing phenylalanine or tryptophan. D genes are given only for firm matches. Size is stated for part of the rows, as once, few or many counts, or as a class when the clone is expanded.

>NA|TRBJ2-5|TRBV28|NA
TGTGCCAGCGACAACCAGGGGTTCTCGGGAGAGACCCAGTACTTC
CASDNQGFSGETQYF
>NA|TRBJ1-2|TRBV5-6|NA
TGTGCCAGCAGCTTGGGCAGCCTTCGGTATGGCTACACCTTC
CASSLGSLRYGYTF
>NA|TRBJ2-7|TRBV5-1|NA
TGCGCCAGCAGCCAGGAGAATGCCCGGGACTGGTACTTC
CASSQENARDWYF
>NA|TRBJ2-7|TRBV29-1|NA
TGCAGCGTTAATGTGGGGGACCTAGGCGAGCAGTACTTC
CSVNVGDLGEQYF
>NA|TRBJ2-5|TRBV7-2|few
TGTGCCAGCAGCTCTGGAGGGGGCGCAAAGACCCAGTACTTC
CASSSGGGAKTQYF
>NA|TRBJ2-1|TRBV6-5|NA
TGTGCCAGCAGTTACTCGAGCCAGGGACGGGAGCAGTTCTTC
CASSYSSQGREQFF
>NA|TRBJ2-7|TRBV5-6|NA
TGTGCCAGCAGCTTGCGGTTAGTTGTGTACGAGCAGTACTTC
CASSLRLVVYEQYF
>NA|TRBJ1-1|TRBV29-1|few
TGCAGCGTTGGCCGTACAGTGATGAACACTGAAGCTTTCTTT
CSVGRTVMNTEAFF
>TRBD1|TRBJ1-1|TRBV29-1|NA
TGCAGCGTTGAAGCTTGGGGCGGGACAGGTGAAGCTTTCTTT
CSVEAWGGTGEAFF
>TRBD1|TRBJ1-2|TRBV7-2|NA
TGTGCCAGCAGCTTAGGGACAGGGGACCATGGCTACACCTTC
CASSLGTGDHGYTF
>NA|TRBJ2-7|TRBV11-1|few
TGTGCCAGCAGCTTCGGACAAAACGAGCAGTACTTC
CASSFGQNEQYF
>NA|TRBJ2-7|TRBV12-3/TRBV12-4|many
TGTGCCAGCAGTGGGCAATACGAGCAGTACTTC
CASSGQYEQYF